This TCR beta chain was documented in a study of control samples from healthy donors and cancer patients. Unmatched junction bases numbered 6, after V lost 4 bases and J lost 4 bases. The CDR3 runs to 14 residues. Germline assignment: CDR1 SGHAT and CDR2 FQDESV (reference sequence). Libraries were prepared by immunoSEQ multiplex PCR; TCRdb keeps only in-frame clonotypes and omits some of them. The sample lists some 120,000 clones, around nine tenths occurring once. This clone was picked up one time. The clonotype was recovered from a man in his fifties in good health. The specimen was blood. V usage is TRBV11-1 and J usage is TRBJ1-2, with 7 bases identical to TRBD1. Here the CDR3 reads CASSSGGWSYGYTF. DNA of the CDR3: TGTGCCAGCAGCTCAGGGGGATGGTCCTATGGCTACACCTTC.